Listed below are T cell receptor beta chains from one sample, sequenced in a study of control samples from healthy donors and cancer patients. Clones were read by immunoSEQ multiplex PCR, and TCRdb kept only the in-frame ones, dropping some. The table shows around 94,000 clones, with 86% occurring only once. Sequencing was carried out using blood. These receptors were collected from a woman aged 45-59 years in good health. Each CDR3 is given with its conserved first and last residue. D genes are given only for firm matches. The size entry is marked missing in some rows and otherwise reads once, few, many or a size class.

abundance,d_gene,j_gene,v_gene,CDR3aa,CDR3nt
.,.,TRBJ2-3,TRBV28,CASSLGTGGTDTQYF,TGTGCCAGCAGTTTAGGTACGGGAGGCACAGATACGCAGTATTTT
.,.,TRBJ2-2,TRBV14,CASSRTRGDTGELFF,TGTGCCAGCAGCCGGACCCGAGGCGACACCGGGGAGCTGTTTTTT
.,TRBD1,TRBJ1-2,TRBV9,CASSVEQGWFGYTF,TGTGCCAGCAGCGTAGAACAGGGGTGGTTTGGCTACACCTTC
.,.,TRBJ1-2,TRBV10-3,CAIRPVGGYGYTF,TGTGCCATCAGACCGGTGGGGGGCTATGGCTACACCTTC
once,TRBD1,TRBJ2-7,TRBV18,CASSLPGQGYEQYF,TGTGCCAGCTCACTCCCGGGACAGGGCTACGAGCAGTACTTC
.,TRBD1,TRBJ1-6,TRBV5-6,CASSLRDRESPLHF,TGTGCCAGCAGCTTGAGGGACAGGGAATCACCCCTCCACTTT
.,TRBD1,TRBJ2-7,TRBV2,CASSARDSYEQYF,TGTGCCAGCAGCGCACGGGACAGCTACGAGCAGTACTTC
.,.,TRBJ2-1,TRBV7-3,CASSNRGSGSYEQFF,TGTGCCAGCAGCAACAGGGGGAGCGGGAGCTATGAGCAGTTCTTC
.,TRBD1,TRBJ1-5,TRBV5-8,CASSFFRGRSSNQPQHF,TGTGCCAGCAGCTTTTTCAGGGGGCGAAGTAGCAATCAGCCCCAGCATTTT
.,TRBD1,TRBJ2-1,TRBV9,CASSVGTGQGPIEQFF,TGTGCCAGCAGCGTAGGAACGGGACAGGGACCTATTGAGCAGTTCTTC
.,.,TRBJ1-2,TRBV27,CASSLAQDLSYTF,TGTGCCAGCAGTTTAGCCCAGGATCTGAGCTACACCTTC
once,TRBD1,TRBJ2-5,TRBV12-3/TRBV12-4,CASSLQGAVTQYF,TGTGCCAGCAGTCTACAGGGGGCGGTGACCCAGTACTTC
.,TRBD2,TRBJ2-1,TRBV5-1,CASSLVGTSAHEQFF,TGCGCCAGCAGCTTGGTGGGGACTAGCGCACATGAGCAGTTCTTC
.,.,TRBJ1-4,TRBV18,CASSLLDGSTNEKLFF,TGTGCCAGCTCACTGCTGGACGGCTCAACTAATGAAAAACTGTTTTTT
.,TRBD2,TRBJ2-2,TRBV2,CASSVGGGWAGELFF,TGTGCCAGCAGTGTTGGCGGGGGTTGGGCCGGGGAGCTGTTTTTT
.,.,TRBJ2-1,TRBV6-6,CASQQPNLGSYNEQFF,TGTGCCAGCCAACAACCTAATTTGGGCTCCTACAATGAGCAGTTCTTC
.,.,TRBJ2-1,TRBV5-4,CASSLDPSSYNEQFF,TGTGCCAGCAGCTTGGACCCGAGCTCCTACAATGAGCAGTTCTTC
.,.,TRBJ2-5,TRBV21-1,CASSERDSNEGETQYF,TGTGCCAGCAGCGAACGGGACTCCAACGAGGGAGAGACCCAGTACTTC
.,.,TRBJ1-1,TRBV7-3,CASSPATAMGGIGTEAFF,TGTGCCAGCAGCCCGGCTACGGCAATGGGGGGCATAGGCACTGAAGCTTTCTTT
.,.,TRBJ1-6,TRBV7-6,CASSLEGPSSYNSPLHF,TGTGCCAGCAGCTTAGAAGGGCCCAGCTCCTATAATTCACCCCTCCACTTT
few,.,TRBJ1-2,TRBV11-2,CASSSTRRANYGYTF,TGTGCCAGCAGCTCGACTCGCAGGGCTAACTATGGCTACACCTTC
.,.,TRBJ1-5,TRBV21-1,CADSNQPQHF,TGTGCCGACAGCAATCAGCCCCAGCATTTT
.,.,TRBJ1-1,TRBV29-1,CSVESGTRGTEAFF,TGCAGCGTTGAGTCAGGGACCCGAGGCACTGAAGCTTTCTTT
few,.,TRBJ1-2,TRBV7-9,CASSPGTPEDGYTF,TGTGCCAGCAGCCCAGGGACACCCGAGGATGGCTACACCTTC
.,.,TRBJ2-2,TRBV5-1,CASSLGQTTGELFF,TGCGCCAGCAGCTTGGGACAGACCACCGGGGAGCTGTTTTTT
.,TRBD2,TRBJ2-3,TRBV7-2,CASSKGLAGGADTQYF,TGTGCCAGCAGCAAGGGACTAGCGGGGGGGGCAGATACGCAGTATTTT
.,.,TRBJ1-1,TRBV7-3,CASSLSNMQNTEAFF,TGTGCCAGCAGCTTATCCAATATGCAGAACACTGAAGCTTTCTTT
.,TRBD1,TRBJ1-1,TRBV28,CASSSTGTGTEAFF,TGTGCCAGCAGTTCGACAGGGACAGGCACTGAAGCTTTCTTT
medium-sized,.,TRBJ2-7,TRBV4-1,CASSQDPSPVADWDEQYF,TGCGCCAGCAGCCAAGATCCCTCCCCTGTCGCCGATTGGGACGAGCAGTACTTC
.,.,TRBJ2-7,TRBV19,CASSIGSLPLYEQYF,TGTGCCAGTAGTATAGGTAGTTTGCCTCTATACGAGCAGTACTTC
few,TRBD1,TRBJ1-5,TRBV6-5,CASTLDRINQPQHF,TGTGCCAGCACCTTGGACAGGATAAATCAGCCCCAGCATTTT
.,TRBD1,TRBJ1-6,TRBV5-1,CASSDRDRGPNSPLHF,TGCGCCAGCTCCGACCGGGACAGGGGGCCGAATTCACCCCTCCACTTT
.,.,TRBJ2-5,TRBV19,CASSSGLQETQYF,TGTGCCAGTAGTAGTGGGCTGCAAGAGACCCAGTACTTC
.,.,TRBJ1-2,TRBV6-2/TRBV6-3,CASSRHGQDYGYTF,TGTGCCAGCAGCCGCCATGGGCAGGATTATGGCTACACCTTC
.,.,TRBJ2-7,TRBV11-2,CASSSTRRTGVSSYEQYF,TGTGCCAGCAGCTCGACTAGACGGACAGGAGTGAGCTCCTACGAGCAGTACTTC
.,.,TRBJ2-7,TRBV6-6,CASSYRPQGGSEQYF,TGTGCCAGCAGTTACAGACCCCAGGGGGGTTCCGAGCAGTACTTC
.,TRBD1,TRBJ1-3,TRBV18,CASSYVEGAKGNTIYF,TGTGCCAGCTCATATGTGGAGGGGGCGAAAGGAAACACCATATATTTT
few,.,TRBJ1-1,TRBV6-2/TRBV6-3,CASSEPGSLNTEAFF,TGTGCCAGCAGTGAGCCCGGGAGCCTGAACACTGAAGCTTTCTTT
.,TRBD2,TRBJ2-1,TRBV5-1,CASSLVTSGSSYNEQFF,TGCGCCAGCAGCTTGGTTACTAGCGGTAGCTCCTACAATGAGCAGTTCTTC
.,.,TRBJ2-5,TRBV2,CASSEVPETQYF,TGTGCCAGCAGTGAAGTTCCAGAGACCCAGTACTTC
.,.,TRBJ1-3,TRBV28,CASSLRRIWGNTIYF,TGTGCCAGCAGTTTAAGACGCATCTGGGGAAACACCATATATTTT
.,.,TRBJ1-2,TRBV6-6,CASSPPMTGASGYTF,TGTGCCAGCAGTCCGCCGATGACGGGCGCTAGCGGCTACACCTTC
.,.,TRBJ1-1,TRBV27,CASSNGAGRANTEAFF,TGTGCCAGCAGTAACGGAGCCGGGCGGGCAAACACTGAAGCTTTCTTT
.,.,TRBJ2-7,TRBV5-6,CASSLARGKQYF,TGTGCCAGCAGCTTGGCCAGGGGTAAGCAGTACTTC
.,TRBD1,TRBJ2-7,TRBV6-6,CASTQGVHYEQYF,TGTGCCAGCACCCAGGGGGTCCACTACGAGCAGTACTTC
few,.,TRBJ2-1,TRBV28,CASSSQTHVSGPLF,TGTGCCAGCAGTAGTCAAACCCACGTCTCGGGACCGCTCTTC
.,TRBD1,TRBJ2-7,TRBV4-2,CASSQTPGQGHDEQYF,TGTGCCAGCAGCCAGACCCCGGGACAGGGACATGACGAGCAGTACTTC
.,TRBD1,TRBJ1-6,TRBV6-4,CASSELPGTGYNSPLHF,TGTGCCAGCAGTGAGCTCCCCGGGACAGGTTATAATTCACCCCTCCACTTT
once,.,TRBJ1-2,TRBV7-9,CASSSRTEYYGYTF,TGTGCCAGCAGCTCACGGACAGAATACTATGGCTACACCTTC
few,TRBD2,TRBJ2-1,TRBV7-2,CASSFTSGGSYNEQFF,TGTGCCAGCAGCTTTACTAGCGGAGGCTCCTACAATGAGCAGTTCTTC
.,.,TRBJ1-4,TRBV4-1,CASSQVPALKLFF,TGCGCCAGCAGCCAAGTCCCAGCCCTTAAACTGTTTTTT
.,TRBD1,TRBJ2-1,TRBV24-1,CATSDPRQGADEQFF,TGTGCCACCAGTGATCCCCGACAGGGGGCGGATGAGCAGTTCTTC
.,TRBD2,TRBJ2-1,TRBV28,CASIGLAGYNEQFF,TGTGCCAGCATCGGGCTAGCGGGATACAATGAGCAGTTCTTC